A single sample is the source of the 12 T cell receptor beta chains below, sequenced in a study of OX40 agonist ivuxolimab in advanced cancers. Measured with immunoSEQ multiplex PCR; TCRdb has only the in-frame clones, and not every one. This repertoire shows 40,000 to 55,000 clones, about 80% found once; its top ten account for less than 11%. The input for sequencing was CD4+ or CD8+ T cells sorted from blood, taken in a trial of the OX40 agonist ivuxolimab. These receptors were collected from an adult with an advanced solid tumor such as melanoma, head and neck, liver or kidney cancer.

The J gene is TRBJ2-2, the V gene TRBV29-1; no clear D. This CDR3 spans 14 amino acids. Trimming shortened V by 5 bases and J by 1 base, and 11 bases separated the two germline ends. Germline V gives CDR1 SQVTM, CDR2 ANQGSEA. The CDR3 DNA reads as TGCAGCGTTAGCGCCTTGGGGAACACCGGGGAGCTGTTTTTT. Protein: CSVSALGNTGELFF.

The chain uses TRBV18 and TRBJ1-2; 8 bases fit TRBD1. This CDR3 region has 12 residues. Germline V gene data show CDR1 as KGHSH and CDR2 as LQKENI. The V and J ends lost 5 bases and 8 bases, in that order; junction bases with no gene match: 4. For the CDR3, the DNA is TGTGCCAGCTCAAGACAGGGGAACGGCTACACCTTC. It encodes CASSRQGNGYTF.

The sample holds one count of this clone. This sequence joins TRBV7-8 and TRBJ1-3; 8 bases map to TRBD1. V shed 5 bases and J 4 bases; nucleotides not matched to a gene: 4. Germline V gene lookup returns CDR1 SGHVS and CDR2 FQNEAQ. CDR3 length equals 14 residues. The DNA of the CDR3 is TGTGCCAGCAGCCGTGGACAGGGAGGAAACACCATATATTTT. Translated: CASSRGQGGNTIYF. The full variable domain, completed using reference TRBV7-8 and TRBJ1-3, is GAGVSQSPRYKVAKRGQDVALRCDPISGHVSLFWYQQALGQGPEFLTYFQNEAQLDKSGLPSDRFFAERPEGSVSTLKIQRTQQEDSAVYLCASSRGQGGNTIYFGEGSWLTVV.

This clone was observed once. V gene TRBV5-1 combines with J gene TRBJ2-1, with 12 positions matching TRBD2. The CDR3 runs 15 residues. CDR1 and CDR2 from the germline V gene are SGHRS and YFSETQ. The V gene end was trimmed by 0 bases and the J gene end by 9 bases; junction bases not matched to a gene: 4. CDR3 loop: CASSLGTSGTSEQFF. CDR3 nucleotide sequence: TGCGCCAGCAGCTTGGGGACTAGCGGGACGTCTGAGCAGTTCTTC.

The chain links TRBV5-1 to TRBJ2-7; D gene unclear. The germline V gene has CDR1 SGHRS and CDR2 YFSETQ. V was cut by 0 bases and J by 7 bases, with 5 bases left in between. This CDR3 has 11 amino acids. The CDR3 sequence is CASSLEREQYF. The CDR3 DNA is TGCGCCAGCAGCTTGGAGCGAGAGCAGTACTTC.

The genes are TRBV7-6 and TRBJ2-2, with D uncertain. V lost 0 bases, J lost 2 bases, and 4 bases lay in between. CDR3 length: 14 amino acids. Germline V gives CDR1 SGHVS, CDR2 FNYEAQ. The CDR3: CASSLAPNTGELFF. The CDR3 DNA follows: TGTGCCAGCAGCTTAGCGCCCAACACCGGGGAGCTGTTTTTT.

This clone was seen only once. J is TRBJ2-7 and V is TRBV21-1; the table gives TRBD2 as D, unverified against the DNA. TRBV21-1 is designated a pseudogene. The CDR3 consists of 15 residues. The CDR3 is CASSKAREGSYEQYF. The CDR3 bases are TGTGCCAGCAGCAAAGCGAGGGAGGGGTCCTACGAGCAGTACTTC.

The chain is built from TRBV28 and TRBJ2-7; 13 bases map to TRBD2. Unmatched junction bases numbered 12, after V lost 5 bases and J lost 8 bases. Germline V gene data show CDR1 as MDHEN and CDR2 as SYDVKM. This CDR3 is built from 16 residues. In nucleotides, the CDR3 is TGTGCCAGCAGTGAACTAGCGGGAGGGGGTTTATTAAAGCAGTACTTC. This translates into CASSELAGGGLLKQYF.

The genes are TRBV18 and TRBJ2-2; TRBD2 aligns across 12 bases. CDR1 is KGHSH, CDR2 LQKENI, per germline. This CDR3 comprises 17 residues. V was clipped by 2 bases and J by 7 bases; unmatched bases: 8. The CDR3 bases are TGTGCCAGCTCACCAAACGGACTAGCGGGGCCGAGCGGGGAGCTGTTTTTT. Protein: CASSPNGLAGPSGELFF.

The V call is TRBV25-1, the J call TRBJ2-3, with 9 positions matching TRBD2. With 3 bases clipped from V and 0 bases from J, the junction kept 4 bases outside the gene matches. CDR3 length: 16 amino acids. Per germline, CDR1 MGHDK and CDR2 SYGVNS. The CDR3 nucleotides read TGTGCCAGCAGTGAGTCTAGCGGGAAAAGCACAGATACGCAGTATTTT. Residues: CASSESSGKSTDTQYF. The variable domain in full, completed from reference TRBV25-1 and TRBJ2-3, reads EADIYQTPRYLVIGTGKKITLECSQTMGHDKMYWYQQDPGMELHLIHYSYGVNSTEKGDLSSESTVSRIRTEHFPLTLESARPSHTSQYLCASSESSGKSTDTQYFGPGTRLTVL.

The chain recombines TRBV29-1 with TRBJ2-5, with D unclear. Germline values: CDR1 SQVTM, CDR2 ANQGSEA. Between the trimmed V and J ends, which lost 4 bases and 5 bases, there was a span of 14 bases. The length of the CDR3 is 13 residues. For the CDR3, the DNA is TGCAGCGTTGCCAAGGTGGCTCAGGAGACCCAGTACTTC. It codes for CSVAKVAQETQYF.

This clone was picked up a small number of times. The rearrangement joins TRBV21-1 to TRBJ2-1; TRBD2, the table's D call, was not compared with the DNA. TRBV21-1 is flagged as a pseudogene. The CDR3 consists of 16 residues. Here the CDR3 DNA reads TGTGCCAGCAGCAAGGGGACTAGCGGAATCTACAATGAGCAGTTCTTC. This gives the protein CASSKGTSGIYNEQFF.